Following are 19 T cell receptor beta chains from one sample sequenced in a study of shared clonotypes between healthy human individuals. TCRdb's copy holds only in-frame clones and misses some; the assay was immunoSEQ multiplex PCR. The sample lists over 2 million clones; 95% were seen once. Sequencing was carried out using naive CD4+ T cells sorted from blood. Subset described: CD45RA+ positively selected. The receptors shown here come from a man in his late teens or twenties in good health.

With regard to this clone: The same CDR3 can be traced to other DNA sequences in this sample. The V gene is TRBV7-2, the J gene TRBJ1-5, with 8 positions matching TRBD1. V shed 1 base and J 5 bases; nucleotides not matched to a gene: 4. The CDR3 has 15 residues. Germline V CDR1 and CDR2: SGHTA, FQGNSA. CDR3 in amino acids: CASSLDGDRYQPQHF. In DNA, the CDR3 is TGTGCCAGCAGCTTAGATGGGGACAGGTATCAGCCCCAGCATTTT.

The CDR3 loop reads CASSGLAFTGELFF. The CDR3 nucleotides are TGTGCCAGCAGTGGGCTAGCGTTTACCGGGGAGCTGTTTTTT. The chain carries TRBV6-4 and TRBJ2-2; weak D call: TRBD2 (6 bases). Germline lookup yields CDR1 MRHNA and CDR2 SNTAGT. Between the trimmed V and J ends, which lost 4 bases and 5 bases, there was a span of 11 bases. This CDR3 has 14 amino acids.

V gene TRBV6-5 combines with J gene TRBJ1-6; TRBD1 aligns across 7 bases. The germline CDR1 and CDR2 sequences are MNHEY and SVGAGI. V lost 5 bases and J lost 7; bases outside the gene matches: 8. CDR3 length: 15 amino acids. The CDR3 nucleotides are TGTGCCAGCAGTCGATCGACAGGGCCCAATTCACCCCTCCACTTT. This sequence encodes CASSRSTGPNSPLHF.

The chain recombines TRBV6-4 with TRBJ1-6; 9 nucleotides match TRBD1. CDR1 is MRHNA and CDR2 is SNTAGT in the germline V gene. The junction had 4 bases not matched to a gene; V was cut back by 3 bases and J by 7 bases. The CDR3 has 15 residues. Written as DNA, the CDR3 is TGTGCCAGCAGTGAATCGGGACAGGGAAATTCACCCCTCCACTTT. This encodes CASSESGQGNSPLHF.

The rearrangement uses TRBV6-5 and TRBJ1-1; D is unclear. CDR1 and CDR2 from the germline V gene are MNHEY and SVGAGI. The CDR3 covers 14 residues. With 6 bases removed from V and 4 bases from J, the gap between germline ends came to 15 bases. The CDR3 is CASSVRSPGTEAFF. The CDR3 DNA follows: TGTGCCAGCAGCGTCAGATCACCAGGCACTGAAGCTTTCTTT.

For this clone: This may stem from a read error, because a much larger clone lies one nucleotide away. V gene TRBV11-1 combines with J gene TRBJ1-1; no clear D. Germline V gives CDR1 SGHAT, CDR2 FQDESV (reference sequence). Trimming pared 1 base from V and 1 base from J, leaving 4 bases between. The length of the CDR3 is 13 residues. The CDR3 protein is CASSLGQNTEAFF. CDR3 nucleotides: TGTGCCAGCAGCTTAGGGCAGAACACTGAAGCTTTCTTT.

This clone was detected only once. The J gene is TRBJ2-7, the V gene TRBV21-1; TRBD2 reflects the table's D call only, with no check against the DNA. TRBV21-1 is classified as a pseudogene. The CDR3 extends over 16 amino acids. This CDR3 is CASSKALPSGGCEQYF. CDR3 bases: TGTGCCAGCAGCAAAGCGCTTCCTAGCGGGGGTTGCGAGCAGTACTTC.

The chain joins TRBV4-1 to TRBJ1-4; TRBD1 matches at 8 bases. This CDR3 comprises 14 residues. V dropped 6 bases and J dropped 7; count of bases not matched to a gene: 7. Germline CDR1 is MGHRA and CDR2 is YSYEKL. In nucleotides, the CDR3 is TGCGCCAGCAGAAGTACAGGGGGTTTTGAAAAACTGTTTTTT. This gives the protein CASRSTGGFEKLFF.

The count of this clone is one. In the same sample, other DNA sequences code for this CDR3. This chain joins TRBV27 and TRBJ2-3; perhaps TRBD2 as D (6 bases). V was clipped by 1 base and J by 1 base, with 9 bases between them. This CDR3 spans 15 amino acids. In germline, CDR1 is MNHEY, CDR2 SMNVEV (reference sequence). The CDR3 spells CASSLWGGGTDTQYF. The DNA of the CDR3 is TGTGCCAGCAGTTTATGGGGCGGGGGCACAGATACGCAGTATTTT.

Comment on this clone: At the DNA level, this CDR3 is encoded by other sequences in the same sample as well. The rearrangement uses TRBV7-2 and TRBJ2-7, with D possibly TRBD1 on 6 matching bases. Per germline, CDR1 SGHTA and CDR2 FQGNSA. Trimming took 1 base from V and 1 from J, leaving 8 bases between them. CDR3 size: 14 residues. The CDR3 spells CASSLGGQSYEQYF. The DNA for the CDR3 is TGTGCCAGCAGCTTAGGCGGACAGTCCTACGAGCAGTACTTC.

The chain couples TRBV7-2 to TRBJ2-7; D is undetermined. This CDR3 spans 14 amino acids. V was trimmed by 0 bases and J by 4 bases, leaving 10 bases between them. Per the germline V gene, CDR1 is SGHTA and CDR2 is FQGNSA. The CDR3: CASSLASDGYEQYF. Written as DNA, the CDR3 is TGTGCCAGCAGCTTAGCTTCGGACGGGTACGAGCAGTACTTC.

V usage is TRBV28 and J usage is TRBJ1-1; 7 bases are a match to TRBD1. Germline values: CDR1 MDHEN, CDR2 SYDVKM. Trimming cost V 5 bases and J 7 bases; bases outside gene matches: 7. CDR3 length equals 13 residues. CDR3 residues: CASSQTGTLEAFF. The CDR3 region has the DNA TGTGCCAGCAGTCAGACAGGGACCCTTGAAGCTTTCTTT.

Regarding this clone: Other DNA sequences of this sample code for an identical CDR3. The rearrangement joins TRBV30 to TRBJ2-5; D remains unclear. The V gene's germline CDR1 is GTSNPN and CDR2 SVGIG (reference sequence). Deletions cut 5 bases from V and 5 bases from J, with 6 bases between. The CDR3 is 10 residues long. CDR3 amino acids: CAWAQETQYF. The CDR3 region has the DNA TGTGCCTGGGCCCAGGAGACCCAGTACTTC.

V is TRBV6-5 and J is TRBJ2-5; D uncertain. V was trimmed by 5 bases and J by 4 bases, leaving 14 bases between them. Germline CDR1 MNHEY, CDR2 SVGAGI. There are 14 residues in the CDR3. This chain's CDR3 is CASSTNTWRETQYF. The CDR3 DNA sequence: TGTGCCAGCAGTACAAACACTTGGCGAGAGACCCAGTACTTC.

The V gene is TRBV29-1, the J gene TRBJ1-4, with no clear D. Deletions cut 6 bases from V and 0 bases from J, with 14 bases between. The CDR3 runs 15 residues. Germline assignment: CDR1 SQVTM and CDR2 ANQGSEA. CDR3 nucleotides: TGCAGCGTCGAGACACGGGGTGCAACTAATGAAAAACTGTTTTTT. This sequence encodes CSVETRGATNEKLFF.

This chain links TRBV7-2 with TRBJ1-5, with D perhaps TRBD1 (5 bases). The germline V gene has CDR1 SGHTA and CDR2 FQGNSA. V was trimmed by 1 base and J by 3 bases, leaving 10 bases between them. The CDR3 runs to 15 residues. For the CDR3, the DNA is TGTGCCAGCAGCTTAGAATCAGGGTCCAATCAGCCCCAGCATTTT. This codes for CASSLESGSNQPQHF.

This chain uses TRBV5-1 with TRBJ1-3; D is uncertain. Germline CDR1 SGHRS, CDR2 YFSETQ. V was shortened by 2 bases and J by 0 bases, with 9 bases between the two germline ends. This CDR3 comprises 15 residues. The DNA of the CDR3 is TGCGCCAGCAGCTTCGATGCCCGCTCTGGAAACACCATATATTTT. Protein: CASSFDARSGNTIYF.

The rearrangement joins TRBV6-1 to TRBJ2-7; 7 bases agree with TRBD1. V lost 5 bases to trimming and J lost 5 bases; unmatched junction nucleotides: 9. Germline CDR1 and CDR2: MNHNS and SASEGT. The CDR3 runs to 14 residues. CDR3 amino acids: CASSSEGGRDEQYF. The DNA of the CDR3 is TGTGCCAGCAGTTCGGAAGGGGGCCGGGACGAGCAGTACTTC.

The chain carries TRBV6-5 and TRBJ2-3; 7 bases are a match to TRBD1. The trim removed 6 bases at V and 1 base at J, leaving 7 bases unmatched. From germline, CDR1 is MNHEY and CDR2 SVGAGI. The CDR3 consists of 15 residues. CDR3 protein: CASSLTGVGTDTQYF. The CDR3 DNA follows: TGTGCCAGCAGCCTTACAGGGGTTGGCACAGATACGCAGTATTTT.